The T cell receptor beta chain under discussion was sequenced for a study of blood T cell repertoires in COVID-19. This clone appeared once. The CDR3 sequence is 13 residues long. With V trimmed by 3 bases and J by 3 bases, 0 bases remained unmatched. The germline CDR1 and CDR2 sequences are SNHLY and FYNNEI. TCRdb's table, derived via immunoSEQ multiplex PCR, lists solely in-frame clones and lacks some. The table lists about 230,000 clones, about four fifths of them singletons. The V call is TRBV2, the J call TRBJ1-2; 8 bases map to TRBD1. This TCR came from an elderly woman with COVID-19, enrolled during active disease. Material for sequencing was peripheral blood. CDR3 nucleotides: TGTGCCAGCAGTGAGGGACAGGACTATGGCTACACCTTC. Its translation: CASSEGQDYGYTF.